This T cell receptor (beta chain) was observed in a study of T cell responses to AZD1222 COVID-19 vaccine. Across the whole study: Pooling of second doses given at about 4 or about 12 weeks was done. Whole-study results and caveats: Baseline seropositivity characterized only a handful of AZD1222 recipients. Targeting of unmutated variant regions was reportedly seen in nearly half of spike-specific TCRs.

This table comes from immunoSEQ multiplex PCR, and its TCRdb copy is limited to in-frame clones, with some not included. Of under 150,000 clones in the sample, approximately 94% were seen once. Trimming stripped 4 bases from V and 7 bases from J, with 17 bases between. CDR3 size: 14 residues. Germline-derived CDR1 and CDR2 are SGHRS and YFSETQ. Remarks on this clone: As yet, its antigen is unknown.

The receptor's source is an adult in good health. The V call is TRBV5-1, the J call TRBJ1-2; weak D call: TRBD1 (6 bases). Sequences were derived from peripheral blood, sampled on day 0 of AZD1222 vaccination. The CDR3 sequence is CASSADSQYFGYTF. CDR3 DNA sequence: TGCGCCAGCAGCGCGGACAGTCAATACTTTGGCTACACCTTC. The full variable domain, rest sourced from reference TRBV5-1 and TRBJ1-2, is KAGVTQTPRYLIKTRGQQVTLSCSPISGHRSVSWYQQTPGQGLQFLFEYFSETQRNKGNFPGRFSGRQFSNSRSEMNVSTLELGDSALYLCASSADSQYFGYTFGSGTRLTVV.